The rows below give T cell receptor beta chains drawn from one sample of a study of cytomegalovirus exposure and HLA in healthy donors. Repertoires were generated with immunoSEQ multiplex PCR, while TCRdb's copy carries only in-frame clones and drops some. The table records more than 150,000 clones, roughly 87% of them present only once. Material for sequencing was PBMCs. Receptor source: a girl under two years old in good health and CMV-seronegative. The CDR3 runs from the conserved cysteine through the conserved F or W.

>TRBJ2-5|TRBV5-1
CASSVLGLAGEETQYF
>TRBJ2-2|TRBV7-3
CASSPRMSPGELFF
>TRBJ2-7|TRBV10-3
CAISGWPGESYEQYF
>TRBJ1-3|TRBV6-5
CASSLGQRNTIYF
>TRBJ2-7|TRBV20-1
CSARTDEQYF
>TRBJ2-3|TRBV19
CASSTTSSTSTDTQYF
>TRBJ2-7|TRBV15
CATSREDTYEQYF
>TRBJ1-6|TRBV6-6
CASTPGAPDNSPLHF
>TRBJ2-2|TRBV7-8
CASSLGGGAFIGELFF
>TRBJ2-7|TRBV19
CASSRIGGGADEQYF
>TRBJ1-4|TRBV30
CAWSPLGQLNEKLFF
>TRBJ1-5|TRBV18
CASSPPIQGWVYDQPQHF
>TRBJ2-5|TRBV7-2
CASSSRASGDQETQYF
>TRBJ2-1|TRBV7-8
CASTPGVGGSYNEQFF
>TRBJ2-7|TRBV9
CASSSPKTSYEQYF
>TRBJ1-5|TRBV19
CASSMARRVGLNQPQHF
>TRBJ2-7|TRBV15
CATSRGTAGGVSYEQYF
>TRBJ2-7|TRBV16
CASSQSVTGYEQYF
>TRBJ2-7|TRBV5-6
CASSLGLFYEQYF
>TRBJ2-1|TRBV5-1
CASSPVRGAGDEQFF
>TRBJ2-7|TRBV6-1
CASSEIGSGDEQYF
>TRBJ1-2|TRBV11-3
CASSLGGDYGYTF
>TRBJ2-2|TRBV7-3
CASSSLFTGELFF
>TRBJ1-1|TRBV7-3
CASSSGMNTEAFF
>TRBJ1-4|TRBV10-3
CAISEVRALTNEKLFF
>TRBJ2-1|TRBV5-1
CASSLDWREGPYSTEQFF
>TRBJ2-7|TRBV23-1
CAGGQPFYEQYF
>TRBJ2-1|TRBV9
CASSVAREGLNEQFF
>TRBJ2-7|TRBV18
CASSPKTGVDYEQYF
>TRBJ2-1|TRBV18
CASSATPSYNEQFF
>TRBJ2-1|TRBV30
CAWMPGDYYNEQFF
>TRBJ2-5|TRBV10-2
CASSDSGRREETQYF
>TRBJ2-1|TRBV5-1
CASSLGPYNEQFF
>TRBJ2-5|TRBV13
CASSTSSRGTKETQYF
>.|TRBV4-1
CASSQGQGAYEQYF
>TRBJ2-3|TRBV5-6
CASSLDLAGGRGDTQYF
>TRBJ2-5|TRBV9
CASSVAGTGGIETQYF
>TRBJ2-2|TRBV5-1
CASSFRAGELFF
>TRBJ2-3|TRBV27
CASSLAAGQFTDTQYF
>TRBJ2-3|TRBV13
CASSALAGDHPADTQYF
>TRBJ2-3|TRBV19
CASSIFSGRQDTQYF
>TRBJ2-5|TRBV9
CASSFRSPAPAETQYF
>TRBJ2-4|TRBV7-9
CASSSQDRGGNIQYF
>TRBJ1-2|TRBV7-9
CASSPFYANYGYTF
>TRBJ2-3|TRBV27
CASRKLAKLSTDTQYF
>TRBJ2-4|TRBV2
CASSAPVQGDKNIQYF
>TRBJ1-5|TRBV30
CACSQGSGGQPQHF
>TRBJ1-2|TRBV5-6
CASSPREGGYTF
>TRBJ2-7|TRBV4-1
CASSQVWTSGRTSYEQYF
>TRBJ1-4|TRBV5-5
CASSLGLDSRNEKLFF
>TRBJ1-2|TRBV6-5
CASSSGQYGYTF
>TRBJ2-7|TRBV11-2
CASSGIVSGGGAYEQYF
>TRBJ2-1|TRBV5-4
CASSFPPGSSPFEQFF
>TRBJ2-7|TRBV21-1
CASSKALETGGEQYF
>TRBJ2-7|TRBV7-9
CASRPPGQDKQYF
>TRBJ2-2|TRBV6-6
CASSSPSGELFF